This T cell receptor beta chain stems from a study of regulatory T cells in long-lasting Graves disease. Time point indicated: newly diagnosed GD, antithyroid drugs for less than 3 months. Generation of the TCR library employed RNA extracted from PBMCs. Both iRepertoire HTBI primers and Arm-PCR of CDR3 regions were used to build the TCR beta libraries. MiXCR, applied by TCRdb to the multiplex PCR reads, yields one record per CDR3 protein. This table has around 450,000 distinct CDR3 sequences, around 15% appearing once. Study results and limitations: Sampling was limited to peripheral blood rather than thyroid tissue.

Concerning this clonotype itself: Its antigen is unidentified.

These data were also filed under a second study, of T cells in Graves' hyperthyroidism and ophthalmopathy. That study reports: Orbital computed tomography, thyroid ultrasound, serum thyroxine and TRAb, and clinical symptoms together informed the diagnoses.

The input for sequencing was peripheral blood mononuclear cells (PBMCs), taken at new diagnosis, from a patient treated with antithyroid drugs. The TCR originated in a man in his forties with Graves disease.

The CDR3 protein is CASNSGTGSSAQYF. The CDR3 coding sequence is TGCGCCAGCAATTCCGGGACAGGGAGTTCGGCCCAGTACTTC. This sequence joins TRBV5-1 and TRBJ2-5; 9 nucleotides agree with TRBD1. Germline V gene sequence: CDR1 SGHRS, CDR2 YFSETQ. Germline trimming cut 6 bases from V and 9 bases from J; bases unmatched to any gene: 12. The CDR3 loop spans 14 amino acids.